Listed below are T cell receptor beta chains from one sample, sequenced in a study of cytomegalovirus exposure and HLA in healthy donors. The data were produced by immunoSEQ multiplex PCR, yet TCRdb's version contains in-frame clones alone and is incomplete. This repertoire shows under 300,000 clones, approximately 80% found once; its top ten account for around 8.6%. The sample was PBMCs. Receptor source: a woman aged 55-70 years in good health and CMV-seropositive. Each CDR3 is given with its conserved first and last residue. The D gene is left open where the match is weak. Clone size is given for some rows only: seen once, a few or many times, or a class if the clone is expanded.

cdr3_aa	cdr3_nt	clone_size	d_call	v_call	j_call
CASSESGDYTF	TGTGCCAGCAGTGAATCAGGGGACTACACCTTC	-	-	TRBV6-1	TRBJ1-2
CATSLNRVSYEQYF	TGTGCCACCAGCCTTAACAGGGTCTCCTACGAGCAGTACTTC	few	-	TRBV15	TRBJ2-7
CASSEMDWANQPQHF	TGTGCCAGCAGTGAAATGGACTGGGCCAATCAGCCCCAGCATTTT	once	-	TRBV6-1	TRBJ1-5
CASTEEGHYGYTF	TGCGCCAGCACCGAGGAGGGGCACTATGGCTACACCTTC	-	-	TRBV5-1	TRBJ1-2
CASSYSRSGELFF	TGTGCCAGCAGTTACTCGAGAAGCGGGGAGCTGTTTTTT	-	-	TRBV6-5	TRBJ2-2
CAWKQGMVNTIYF	TGTGCCTGGAAACAGGGTATGGTCAACACCATATATTTT	-	-	TRBV30	TRBJ1-3
CASSSPVGQGRTEAFF	TGTGCCAGCAGCTCGCCTGTGGGACAGGGTCGGACTGAAGCTTTCTTT	-	TRBD1	TRBV7-9	TRBJ1-1
CASSGQGGPGNTIYF	TGTGCCAGCAGCGGACAGGGAGGCCCCGGAAACACCATATATTTT	-	TRBD1	TRBV7-2	TRBJ1-3
CSVRLATRSEEQYF	TGCAGCGTTCGACTAGCGACTAGATCGGAGGAGCAGTACTTC	-	TRBD2	TRBV29-1	TRBJ2-5
CASSSWTSGKETQYF	TGTGCCAGCAGCTCCTGGACTAGCGGGAAAGAGACCCAGTACTTC	-	TRBD2	TRBV9	TRBJ2-5
CASSPPDRGAYEQYF	TGTGCCAGCAGCCCCCCCGACAGGGGAGCCTACGAGCAGTACTTC	-	TRBD1	TRBV7-2	TRBJ2-7
CASSPGQLGSPLHF	TGTGCCAGTAGTCCGGGACAGCTCGGTTCACCCCTCCACTTT	-	TRBD1	TRBV19	TRBJ1-6
CASSPGQGPMDLNQPQHF	TGCGCCAGCAGCCCCGGACAGGGGCCTATGGACCTCAATCAGCCCCAGCATTTT	-	TRBD1	TRBV5-1	TRBJ1-5
CAWMGWVRAYEQYF	TGTGCCTGGATGGGTTGGGTGAGGGCCTACGAGCAGTACTTC	-	-	TRBV30	TRBJ2-7
CASSSRQGGNTIYF	TGTGCCAGCAGCTCCCGACAGGGCGGAAACACCATATATTTT	-	TRBD1	TRBV5-4	TRBJ1-3
CASRQRDRARGTEAFF	TGTGCCAGCAGGCAGAGGGACAGGGCTAGAGGAACTGAAGCTTTCTTT	-	TRBD1	TRBV2	TRBJ1-1
CASSVGLGGNQPQHF	TGTGCCAGCAGCGTAGGACTGGGTGGAAATCAGCCCCAGCATTTT	-	-	TRBV9	TRBJ1-5
CASSLAGQGRETQYF	TGCGCCAGCAGCTTGGCGGGACAGGGCAGGGAGACCCAGTACTTC	-	TRBD1	TRBV5-1	TRBJ2-5
CASSSGLAGGLYYNEQFF	TGTGCCAGCAGCTCGGGACTAGCGGGAGGGTTGTACTACAATGAGCAGTTCTTC	-	TRBD2	TRBV7-8	TRBJ2-1
CASSVAPSEHNEQFF	TGTGCCAGCAGCGTAGCGCCTAGCGAGCACAATGAGCAGTTCTTC	once	-	TRBV9	TRBJ2-1
CSPNLRGNEQYF	TGCAGCCCTAACCTCAGGGGTAACGAGCAGTACTTC	-	-	TRBV29-1	TRBJ2-7
CASSPRAPSGRSAFF	TGTGCCAGCAGTCCACGGGCCCCTTCAGGGAGGTCCGCTTTCTTT	-	-	TRBV27	TRBJ1-1
CASSLTYGYGYTF	TGTGCCAGCAGCTTAACCTACGGCTATGGCTACACCTTC	-	-	TRBV7-2	TRBJ1-2
CSARDGTSRYF	TGCAGTGCTAGGGACGGGACTAGCCGGTATTTT	-	TRBD2	TRBV20-1	TRBJ2-3
CASSIRTDHEQYF	TGCGCCAGCAGCATACGGACAGATCACGAGCAGTACTTC	-	-	TRBV5-1	TRBJ2-7
CASSPFQGDQPQHF	TGTGCCAGCAGCCCATTCCAGGGGGATCAGCCCCAGCATTTT	-	TRBD1	TRBV7-8	TRBJ1-5
CASSLGQFYGYTF	TGTGCCAGCAGCCTAGGACAGTTCTATGGCTACACCTTC	-	-	TRBV11-2	TRBJ1-2
CASSLAGNLNEKLFF	TGTGCCAGCAGCCTAGCCGGGAACTTAAATGAAAAACTGTTTTTT	-	-	TRBV7-9	TRBJ1-4
CASSHSPIGDRAYNEQFF	TGTGCCAGCAGCCACTCCCCCATAGGGGACAGGGCGTACAATGAGCAGTTCTTC	once	TRBD1	TRBV4-2	TRBJ2-1
CASGLGLAGLGEQFF	TGTGCTAGTGGTTTAGGACTAGCGGGATTGGGGGAGCAGTTCTTC	-	TRBD2	TRBV12-5	TRBJ2-1
CASRQGTGSTERGEQYF	TGTGCCAGCAGACAGGGGACAGGGTCCACAGAACGGGGCGAGCAGTACTTC	-	TRBD1	TRBV27	TRBJ2-7
CASSLSVGNTEAFF	TGTGCCAGCAGCTTATCAGTTGGGAACACTGAAGCTTTCTTT	-	-	TRBV11-2	TRBJ1-1
CASSLAPPPGQALGGNQPQHF	TGTGCCAGCAGCTTAGCGCCACCTCCGGGACAGGCCCTTGGGGGCAATCAGCCCCAGCATTTT	-	TRBD1	TRBV7-2	TRBJ1-5
CASSEFRGTGELFF	TGTGCCAGCAGTGAATTTAGGGGGACCGGGGAGCTGTTTTTT	-	-	TRBV6-1	TRBJ2-2
CASSRQVQPTDTQYF	TGTGCCAGTAGCAGACAGGTCCAACCCACAGATACGCAGTATTTT	-	-	TRBV19	TRBJ2-3
CASSASSELSYEQYF	TGTGCCAGCAGCGCCTCTAGCGAGTTGAGTTACGAGCAGTACTTC	-	-	TRBV9	TRBJ2-7
CASSFWDRRQETQYF	TGTGCCAGCAGCTTTTGGGACAGGAGGCAAGAGACCCAGTACTTC	-	TRBD1	TRBV5-6	TRBJ2-5
CASSVRSGQDTQYF	TGTGCCAGCAGCGTACGATCAGGTCAGGATACGCAGTATTTT	-	-	TRBV9	TRBJ2-3
CASSPAGQGTYEQYF	TGCGCCAGCAGTCCCGCGGGACAGGGGACCTACGAGCAGTACTTC	once	TRBD1	TRBV5-1	TRBJ2-7
CASSQDRLNQPQHF	TGTGCCAGCAGCCAAGACAGGTTAAATCAGCCCCAGCATTTT	-	-	TRBV27	TRBJ1-5
CASSLSGLAVTEGGTQYF	TGTGCCAGCAGTTTATCGGGTCTAGCGGTTACTGAGGGGGGGACCCAGTACTTC	once	-	TRBV27	TRBJ2-5